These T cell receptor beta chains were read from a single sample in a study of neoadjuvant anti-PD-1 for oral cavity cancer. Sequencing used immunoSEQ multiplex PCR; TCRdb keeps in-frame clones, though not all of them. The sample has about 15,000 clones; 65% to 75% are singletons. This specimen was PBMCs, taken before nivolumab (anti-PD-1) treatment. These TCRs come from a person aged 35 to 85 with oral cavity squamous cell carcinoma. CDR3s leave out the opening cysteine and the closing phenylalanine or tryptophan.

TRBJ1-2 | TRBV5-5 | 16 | ASSLAGDGSRANYGYT
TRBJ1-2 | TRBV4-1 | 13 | ASSPQGAGHYGYT
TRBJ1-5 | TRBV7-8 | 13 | ASSPSGGGSQPQH
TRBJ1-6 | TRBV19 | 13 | ASSFQFGYNSPLH
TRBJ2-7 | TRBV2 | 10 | ASRRGAYEQY
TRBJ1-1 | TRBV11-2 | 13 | ASSLEGRSRTEAF
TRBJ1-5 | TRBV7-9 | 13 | ASSPSGGPNQPQH
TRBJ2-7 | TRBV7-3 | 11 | ASSLNKPYEQY
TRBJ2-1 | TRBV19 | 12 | ASSSTTRGNEQF
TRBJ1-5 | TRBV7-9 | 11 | ASSILKDQPQH
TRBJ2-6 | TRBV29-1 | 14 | SVERDTDSGANVLT
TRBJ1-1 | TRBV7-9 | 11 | ASSLGKGTEAF
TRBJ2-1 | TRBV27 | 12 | ASSSRTSSEEQF
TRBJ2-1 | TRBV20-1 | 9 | SATSYNEQF
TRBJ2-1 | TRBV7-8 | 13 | ASIGGGRTYNEQF
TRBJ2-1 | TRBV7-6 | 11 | ASSLQGGYEQF
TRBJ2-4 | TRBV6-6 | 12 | ASSYWGAKNIQY
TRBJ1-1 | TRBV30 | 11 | AWSQTQNTEAF
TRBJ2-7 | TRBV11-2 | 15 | ASSSSMDPLLFDEQY
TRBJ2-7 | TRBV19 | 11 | ASSIATAYEQY